This T cell receptor beta chain was found in a study of T cells in Graves' hyperthyroidism and ophthalmopathy. This clonotype has at least ten counts. The germline gives CDR1 MNHNS, CDR2 SASEGT. V was cut by 4 bases and J by 0 bases, with 10 bases left in between. The CDR3 loop spans 15 amino acids. Amplified TCR beta CDR3 regions came from RNA transcripts. A first-round RT-PCR of the TCR CDR3 used the HTBI primer set. TCRdb fed the multiplex PCR reads into MiXCR, producing one record per CDR3 protein. This sample has 300,000 to 400,000 distinct CDR3 sequences, with 11% to 15% found just once. The V and J genes are TRBV6-1 and TRBJ1-5; no definite D call. The TCR was taken from a woman aged 60-75 years with Graves' hyperthyroidism. Sequenced sample: blood. The CDR3 protein is CASSGSSYSNQPQHF. The CDR3 DNA reads TGTGCCAGCAGTGGGAGCAGCTATAGCAATCAGCCCCAGCATTTT.